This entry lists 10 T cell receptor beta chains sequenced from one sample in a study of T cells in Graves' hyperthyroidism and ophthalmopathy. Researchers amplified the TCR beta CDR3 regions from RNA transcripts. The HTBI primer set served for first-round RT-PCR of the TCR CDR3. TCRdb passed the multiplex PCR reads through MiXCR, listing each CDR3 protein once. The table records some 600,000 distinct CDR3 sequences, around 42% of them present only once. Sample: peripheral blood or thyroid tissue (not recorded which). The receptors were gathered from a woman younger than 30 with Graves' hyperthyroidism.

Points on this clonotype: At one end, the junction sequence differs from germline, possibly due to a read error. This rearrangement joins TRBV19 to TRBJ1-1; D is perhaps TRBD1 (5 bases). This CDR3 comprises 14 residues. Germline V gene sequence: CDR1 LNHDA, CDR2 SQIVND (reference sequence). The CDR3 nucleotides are TGTGCCAGTTGTATTGAGGGGTTTATCACTGAAGCTTTCTTT. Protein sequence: CASCIEGFITEAFF.

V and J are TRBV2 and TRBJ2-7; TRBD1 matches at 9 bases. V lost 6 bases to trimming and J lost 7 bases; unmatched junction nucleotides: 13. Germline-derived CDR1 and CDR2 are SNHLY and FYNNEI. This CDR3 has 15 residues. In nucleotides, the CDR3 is TGTGCCAGCAGCGCTCCGGGACAGGGCGATAATGAGCAGTACTTC. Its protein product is CASSAPGQGDNEQYF.

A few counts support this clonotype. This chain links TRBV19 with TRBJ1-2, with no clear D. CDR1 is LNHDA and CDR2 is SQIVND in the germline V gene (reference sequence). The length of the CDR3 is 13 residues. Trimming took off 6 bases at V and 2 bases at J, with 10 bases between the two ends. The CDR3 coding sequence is TGTGCCAGTAGAGCCGCACCAAACTATGGCTACACCTTC. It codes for CASRAAPNYGYTF. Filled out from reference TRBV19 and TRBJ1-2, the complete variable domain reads DGGITQSPKYLFRKEGQNVTLSCEQNLNHDAMYWYRQDPGQGLRLIYYSQIVNDFQKGDIAEGYSVSREKKESFPLTVTSAQKNPTAFYLCASRAAPNYGYTFGSGTRLTVV.

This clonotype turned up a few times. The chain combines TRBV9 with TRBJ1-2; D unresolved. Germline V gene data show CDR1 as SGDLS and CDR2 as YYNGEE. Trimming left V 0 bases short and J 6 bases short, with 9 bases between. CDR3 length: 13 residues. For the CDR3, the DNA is TGTGCCAGCAGCGTAGAACCGTCTGATGGCTACACCTTC. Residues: CASSVEPSDGYTF. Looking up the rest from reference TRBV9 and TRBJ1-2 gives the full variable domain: DSGVTQTPKHLITATGQRVTLRCSPRSGDLSVYWYQQSLDQGLQFLIQYYNGEERAKGNILERFSAQQFPDLHSELNLSSLELGDSALYFCASSVEPSDGYTFGSGTRLTVV.

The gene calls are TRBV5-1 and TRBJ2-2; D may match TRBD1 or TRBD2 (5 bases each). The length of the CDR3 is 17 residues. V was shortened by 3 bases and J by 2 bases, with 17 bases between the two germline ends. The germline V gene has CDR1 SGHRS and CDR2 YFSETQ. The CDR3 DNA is TGCGCCAGCAGCTCGAAGACCGGGACGGCAAACACCGGGGAGCTGTTTTTT. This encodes CASSSKTGTANTGELFF.

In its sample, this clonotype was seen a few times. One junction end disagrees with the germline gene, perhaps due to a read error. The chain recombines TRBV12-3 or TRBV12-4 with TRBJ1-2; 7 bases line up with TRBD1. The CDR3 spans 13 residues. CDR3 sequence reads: CASSFEVGQPSIF. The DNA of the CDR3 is TGTGCCAGCAGTTTTGAGGTGGGACAGCCATCCATCTTC.

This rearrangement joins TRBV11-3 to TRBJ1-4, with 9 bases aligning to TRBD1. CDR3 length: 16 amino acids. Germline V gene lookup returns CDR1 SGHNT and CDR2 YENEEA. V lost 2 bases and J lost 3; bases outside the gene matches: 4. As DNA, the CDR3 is TGTGCCAGCAGCTTATCCCGGACAGGGGCTAATGAAAAACTGTTTTTT. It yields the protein CASSLSRTGANEKLFF.

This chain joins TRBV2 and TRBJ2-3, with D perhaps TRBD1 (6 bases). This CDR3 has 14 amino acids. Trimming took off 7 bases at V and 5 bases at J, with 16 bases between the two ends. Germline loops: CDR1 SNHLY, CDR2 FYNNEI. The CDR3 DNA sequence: TGTGCCAGCATGCTGACAGGAATCGAAGATACGCAGTATTTT. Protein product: CASMLTGIEDTQYF. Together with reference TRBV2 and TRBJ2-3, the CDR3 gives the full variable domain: EPEVTQTPSHQVTQMGQEVILRCVPISNHLYFYWYRQILGQKVEFLVSFYNNEISEKSEIFDDQFSVERPDGSNFTLKIRSTKLEDSAMYFCASMLTGIEDTQYFGPGTRLTVL.

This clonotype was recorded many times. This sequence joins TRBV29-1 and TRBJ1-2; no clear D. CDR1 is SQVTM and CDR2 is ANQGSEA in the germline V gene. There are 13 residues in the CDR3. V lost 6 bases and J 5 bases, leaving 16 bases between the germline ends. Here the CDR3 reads CSVDDKRRYGYTF. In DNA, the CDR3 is TGCAGCGTGGATGACAAACGGAGGTATGGCTACACCTTC.

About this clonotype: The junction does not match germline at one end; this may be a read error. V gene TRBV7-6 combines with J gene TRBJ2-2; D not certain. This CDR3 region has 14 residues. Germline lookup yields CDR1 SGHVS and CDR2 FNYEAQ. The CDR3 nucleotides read TGTGCCAACAGCCCCCAACCGGGTACCGGGGAGCTGTTTTTT. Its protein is CANSPQPGTGELFF.